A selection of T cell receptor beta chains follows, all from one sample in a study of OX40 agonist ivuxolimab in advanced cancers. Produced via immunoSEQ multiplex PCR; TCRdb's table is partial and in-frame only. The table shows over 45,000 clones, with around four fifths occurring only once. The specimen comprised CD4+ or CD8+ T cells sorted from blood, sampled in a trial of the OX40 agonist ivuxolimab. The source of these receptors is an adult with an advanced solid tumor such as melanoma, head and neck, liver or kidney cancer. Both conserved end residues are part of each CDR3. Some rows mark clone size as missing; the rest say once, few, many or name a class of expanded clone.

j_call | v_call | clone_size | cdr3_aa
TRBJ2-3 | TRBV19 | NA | CASSKAALGDTQYF
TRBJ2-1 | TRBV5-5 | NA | CASSSLGTGKINEQFF
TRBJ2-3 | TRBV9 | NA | CASSVAGQGPDTQYF
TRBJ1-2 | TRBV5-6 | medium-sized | CASSGDNLYGYTF
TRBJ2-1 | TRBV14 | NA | CASSNRAPIYNEQFF
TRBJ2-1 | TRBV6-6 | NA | CASGAGSSYNEQFF
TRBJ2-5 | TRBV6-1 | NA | CASSEGQGKETQYF
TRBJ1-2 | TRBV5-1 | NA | CASSSGQGWDGYTF
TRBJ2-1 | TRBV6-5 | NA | CASSYGRGGPNEQFF
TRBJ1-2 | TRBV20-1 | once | CSALDYGYTF
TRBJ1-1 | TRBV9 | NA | CASSVAVNTEAFF
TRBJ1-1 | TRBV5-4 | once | CASSLRTGGAGEAFF
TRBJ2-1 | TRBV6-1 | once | CASSGTSGSYNEQFF
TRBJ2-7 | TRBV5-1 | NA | CASSLGTEGYEQYF
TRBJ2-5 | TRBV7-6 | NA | CASSHWTGLETQYF
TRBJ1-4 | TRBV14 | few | CASSQPTEFREKLFF